This T cell receptor (beta chain) was recorded in a study of blood T cells in healthy people across ages. Deletions cut 5 bases from V and 2 bases from J, with 20 bases between. This CDR3 contains 17 residues. Germline loops: CDR1 SEHNR, CDR2 FQNEAQ (reference sequence). The use of a sample-barcoded 5' primer and a J-beta primer mix characterized a second PCR of roughly 6 to 11 cycles. Each CDR3 protein is one row after TCRdb ran MiXCR on the 5' RACE reads. The table lists around 1.5 million distinct CDR3 sequences, around 36% of them singletons. The clonotype originates from a woman aged 25 to 39 in good health. The sequenced sample was blood. The chain recombines TRBV7-9 with TRBJ2-3, with D maybe TRBD2 (6 bases). DNA for the CDR3: TGTGCCAGCAGCGTCCCCCCTAGCGTGGGATACACAGATACGCAGTATTTT. It yields the protein CASSVPPSVGYTDTQYF.